This TCR beta chain was sequenced in a study of blood T cell repertoires in COVID-19. CDR1 is SGHTA, CDR2 FQGNSA, per germline. The CDR3 extends over 19 amino acids. Losses at the gene ends were 5 bases for V and 2 bases for J; bases not matched to a gene: 14. Libraries were prepared by immunoSEQ multiplex PCR; TCRdb keeps only in-frame clonotypes and omits some of them. The repertoire holds around 100,000 clones, roughly 82% seen once, with about 11% in the top ten. The material sequenced was peripheral blood. This chain links TRBV7-2 with TRBJ2-7; 14 bases are a match to TRBD2. The origin of this receptor is a human donor in a cohort sampled during active COVID-19. CDR3 region: CASSTRTSGGFIGPYEQYF. Here the CDR3 DNA reads TGTGCCAGCAGCACCCGGACTAGCGGGGGGTTTATAGGGCCCTACGAGCAGTACTTC.